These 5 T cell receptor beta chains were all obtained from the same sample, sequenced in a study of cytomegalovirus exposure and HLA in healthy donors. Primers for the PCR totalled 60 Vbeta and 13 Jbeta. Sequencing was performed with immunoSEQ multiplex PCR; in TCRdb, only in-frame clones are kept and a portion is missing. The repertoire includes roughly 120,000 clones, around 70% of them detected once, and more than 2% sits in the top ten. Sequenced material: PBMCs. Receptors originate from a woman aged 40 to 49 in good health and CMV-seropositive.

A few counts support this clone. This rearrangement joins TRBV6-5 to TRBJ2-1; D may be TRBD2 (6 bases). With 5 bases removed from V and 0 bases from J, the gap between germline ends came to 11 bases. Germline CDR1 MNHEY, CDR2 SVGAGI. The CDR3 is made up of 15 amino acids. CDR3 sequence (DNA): TGTGCCAGCAGTCCGGGGACTTCCTCCTACAATGAGCAGTTCTTC. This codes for CASSPGTSSYNEQFF.

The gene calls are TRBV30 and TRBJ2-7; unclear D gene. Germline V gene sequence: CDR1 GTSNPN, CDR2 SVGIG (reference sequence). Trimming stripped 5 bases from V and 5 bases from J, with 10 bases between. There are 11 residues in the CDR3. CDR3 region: CAWGDWDEQYF. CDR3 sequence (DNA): TGTGCCTGGGGAGATTGGGACGAGCAGTACTTC.

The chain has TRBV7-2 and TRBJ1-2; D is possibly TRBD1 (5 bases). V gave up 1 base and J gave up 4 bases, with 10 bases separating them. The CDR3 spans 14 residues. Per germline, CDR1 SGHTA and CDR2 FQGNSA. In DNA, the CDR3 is TGTGCCAGCAGCTTAGTGGGACTTTTCTATGGCTACACCTTC. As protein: CASSLVGLFYGYTF.

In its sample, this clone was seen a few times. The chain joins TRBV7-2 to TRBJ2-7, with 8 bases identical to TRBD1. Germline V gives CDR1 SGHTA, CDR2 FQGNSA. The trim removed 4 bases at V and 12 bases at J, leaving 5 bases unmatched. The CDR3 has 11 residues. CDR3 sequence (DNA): TGTGCCAGCAGCTACGGACAGGGACTGTACTTC. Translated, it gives CASSYGQGLYF.

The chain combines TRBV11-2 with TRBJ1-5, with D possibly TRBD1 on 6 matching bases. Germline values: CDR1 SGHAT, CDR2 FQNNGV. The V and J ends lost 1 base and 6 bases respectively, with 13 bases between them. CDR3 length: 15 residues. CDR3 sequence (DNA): TGTGCCAGCAGCTTAGGAGGGGGGGCCGGTCAGCCCCAGCATTTT. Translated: CASSLGGGAGQPQHF.